Below, 18 T cell receptor beta chains from the same sample are listed, as sequenced in a study of vaccination and CD4 T cells after COVID-19. Once obtained from cultured CD4+ T cells, the DNA was sequenced using the Oncomine TCR Beta short-read assay. TCRdb redid the calling of the PCR reads with MiXCR, one entry per CDR3 protein. The repertoire includes under 30,000 distinct CDR3 sequences, 35% to 55% of them detected once, and roughly 4% sits in the top ten. These receptors lack a known antigen. Time point in this sample: late sampling 161 to 241 days after vaccination in a few convalescent patients. Treatment specified: approximately nine-day PBMC culture with coronavirus spike peptide pools or control peptides (ViraFEST assay). The specimen comprised CD4+ T cells from blood, cultured in vitro, sampled about 7 months after SARS-CoV-2 vaccination. These receptors all stem from a human donor who had recovered from COVID-19.

This chain joins TRBV29-1 and TRBJ1-2; 7 bases agree with TRBD1. The ends lost 4 bases at V and 2 bases at J; junction bases unmatched: 10. This CDR3 contains 15 residues. The germline V gene has CDR1 SQVTM and CDR2 ANQGSEA. The CDR3 DNA is TGCAGCGTTGCTACAGGGGCGGCACCGAACTATGGCTACACCTTC. Residues: CSVATGAAPNYGYTF.

The CDR3 sequence is CASSYASSRSYEQYF. CDR3 nucleotides: TGTGCCAGCAGTTACGCGTCTAGCCGGAGCTACGAGCAGTACTTC. The gene calls are TRBV6-5 and TRBJ2-7; a weak D match, TRBD2 (5 bases). With 2 bases removed from V and 3 bases from J, the gap between germline ends came to 14 bases. Germline CDR1 is MNHEY and CDR2 is SVGAGI. The CDR3 is made up of 15 amino acids.

The J gene is TRBJ2-1, the V gene TRBV20-1, with 8 positions matching TRBD1. The CDR3 runs to 14 residues. V trimming: 4 bases; J trimming: 7 bases; junction bases outside the gene matches: 9. Germline V gene sequence: CDR1 DFQATT, CDR2 SNEGSKA (reference sequence). CDR3 nucleotides: TGCAGTGCTAACGGCCCCGGACAGGGAAATGAGCAGTTCTTC. Translation gives CSANGPGQGNEQFF.

This clonotype was seen more than once but under ten times. J is TRBJ2-5 and V is TRBV20-1; TRBD2 agrees at 13 bases. Germline V gene data show CDR1 as DFQATT and CDR2 as SNEGSKA (reference sequence). Trimming removed 6 bases from V and 5 bases from J; junction bases left unmatched: 9. This CDR3 is 15 amino acids long. The CDR3 nucleotides are TGCAGTGCCACGGGACTAGCGGGATGGGGGGAGACCCAGTACTTC. Encoded protein: CSATGLAGWGETQYF.

This clonotype is categorized as medium-sized. The rearrangement links TRBV20-1 to TRBJ2-7; D possibly matches TRBD1 or TRBD2 (5 bases each). The germline V gene has CDR1 DFQATT and CDR2 SNEGSKA (reference sequence). The V and J ends lost 3 bases and 7 bases respectively, with 19 bases between them. This CDR3 is built from 14 residues. CDR3: CSASRGDYLGEQYF. The CDR3 coding sequence is TGCAGTGCTAGTAGGGGAGACTATCTAGGTGAGCAGTACTTC.

The genes are TRBV20-1 and TRBJ2-1, with D perhaps assigned TRBD1 or TRBD2 (5 bases each). CDR3 length: 14 amino acids. V dropped 5 bases and J dropped 0 bases, with 11 bases sitting between them. Germline CDR1 reads DFQATT; CDR2 reads SNEGSKA (reference sequence). CDR3 protein: CSARGGSSYNEQFF. CDR3 sequence (DNA): TGCAGTGCTCGGGGCGGAAGCTCCTACAATGAGCAGTTCTTC.

This clonotype was seen only a few times. The chain is built from TRBV7-9 and TRBJ2-1, with 12 bases that match TRBD2. Germline CDR1 is SEHNR and CDR2 is FQNEAQ (reference sequence). This CDR3 is 18 amino acids long. Trimming cost V 2 bases and J 5 bases; bases outside gene matches: 10. CDR3 coding DNA: TGTGCCAGCAGCTTATCTAGACTAGCGGGGGCACTGAACAATGAGCAGTTCTTC. It translates to CASSLSRLAGALNNEQFF.

This clonotype was observed a few times. The rearrangement joins TRBV15 to TRBJ1-1; D call uncertain. CDR3 size: 12 residues. Trimming shortened V by 0 bases and J by 4 bases, and 3 bases separated the two germline ends. In germline, CDR1 is LNHNV, CDR2 YYDKDF (reference sequence). The CDR3 sequence is CATSRDFTEAFF. The CDR3 DNA is TGTGCCACCAGCAGAGATTTCACTGAAGCTTTCTTT.

This chain connects TRBV20-1 to TRBJ2-5; D is perhaps TRBD1 (5 bases). This CDR3 is built from 14 residues. V lost 3 bases and J lost 3, with 14 bases in between. The germline CDR1 and CDR2 sequences are DFQATT and SNEGSKA (reference sequence). CDR3 coding DNA: TGCAGTGCTAGTGGGGCCCCCACAGAAGAGACCCAGTACTTC. It translates to CSASGAPTEETQYF.

V and J are TRBV28 and TRBJ2-5; D is uncertain. The CDR3 length is 12 residues. Germline V CDR1 and CDR2: MDHEN, SYDVKM. V gave up 2 bases and J gave up 4 bases, with 5 bases separating them. DNA for the CDR3: TGTGCCAGCAGTTTAACGGGAGAGACCCAGTACTTC. This encodes CASSLTGETQYF.

The chain is built from TRBV19 and TRBJ1-5; a possible D gene is TRBD1 (5 bases). The germline V and J ends were trimmed by 6 bases and 5 bases, with 14 bases remaining between them. The CDR3 has 14 residues. Per the germline V gene, CDR1 is LNHDA and CDR2 is SQIVND (reference sequence). CDR3 sequence reads: CASSRDSAYQPQHF. The CDR3 bases are TGTGCCAGTAGCCGGGACTCTGCTTATCAGCCCCAGCATTTT. Supplemented by reference TRBV19 and TRBJ1-5, the full variable domain reads DGGITQSPKYLFRKEGQNVTLSCEQNLNHDAMYWYRQDPGQGLRLIYYSQIVNDFQKGDIAEGYSVSREKKESFPLTVTSAQKNPTAFYLCASSRDSAYQPQHFGDGTRLSIL.

The chain uses TRBV6-2 or TRBV6-3 and TRBJ2-3, with a possible D match to TRBD2 (7 bases). The CDR3 length is 16 residues. Trimming took 8 bases from V and 4 from J, leaving 22 bases between them. CDR1 and CDR2 (germline): MNHEY, SVGEGT. CDR3 nucleotides: TGTGCCAGCCTCGGACTAGGCAGCAAGGGGGCAGATACGCAGTATTTT. This translates into CASLGLGSKGADTQYF.

The chain combines TRBV29-1 with TRBJ1-1, with TRBD1 as a possible D gene (5 bases). The germline CDR1 and CDR2 sequences are SQVTM and ANQGSEA. CDR3 length: 13 residues. Trimming removed 3 bases at V and 5 bases at J, with 13 bases between. CDR3 amino acids: CSVDAQGRTEAFF. CDR3 DNA: TGCAGCGTTGATGCGCAGGGTAGAACTGAAGCTTTCTTT.

V and J are TRBV20-1 and TRBJ2-1; no firm D call. This CDR3 has 14 residues. CDR1 DFQATT and CDR2 SNEGSKA come from the germline V gene (reference sequence). The V gene lost 0 bases and the J gene lost 1 base, with 7 bases spanning the gap. The CDR3, as DNA: TGCAGTGCTAGAGAGCGGAGATCCTACAATGAGCAGTTCTTC. The encoded protein is CSARERRSYNEQFF.

The sample holds one count of this clonotype. J is TRBJ2-7 and V is TRBV7-8; D is perhaps TRBD1 (6 bases). This CDR3 comprises 16 residues. The V end was cut by 5 bases, the J end by 0 bases, with 17 bases between. CDR1 SGHVS and CDR2 FQNEAQ come from the germline V gene. CDR3 nucleotides: TGTGCCAGCAGCCGAGAATTCAGGGGAAGCTCCTACGAGCAGTACTTC. This translates into CASSREFRGSSYEQYF.

The V gene is TRBV4-1, the J gene TRBJ1-5; D is unresolved. The CDR3 has 15 amino acids. Germline V gene sequence: CDR1 MGHRA, CDR2 YSYEKL. The V and J ends lost 0 bases and 4 bases respectively, with 10 bases between them. CDR3 nucleotides: TGCGCCAGCAGCCAAGATGTGGTAGCAAATCAGCCCCAGCATTTT. It is translated as CASSQDVVANQPQHF.

This clonotype was seen more than once but under ten times. The V call is TRBV21-1, the J call TRBJ1-2; the table gives TRBD1 as D, unverified against the DNA. TRBV21-1 is a known pseudogene. This CDR3 comprises 12 residues. The CDR3 bases are TGTGCGCCGCCCGGGACACTCTATGGCTACACCTTC. It translates to CAPPGTLYGYTF.

The chain joins TRBV28 to TRBJ2-1; no definite D call. Trimming stripped 3 bases from V and 2 bases from J, with 11 bases between. The CDR3 runs 15 residues. Germline V lookup: CDR1 MDHEN, CDR2 SYDVKM. The CDR3 sequence: CASSLLRETYNEQFF. In DNA form, the CDR3 reads TGTGCCAGCAGTTTGCTTAGGGAAACCTACAATGAGCAGTTCTTC.